This is a list of T cell receptor beta chains from one sample in a study of circulating tumor DNA in untreated peripheral T-cell lymphoma. Clones were sequenced by immunoSEQ multiplex PCR, and TCRdb holds only the in-frame ones, with some missing. The sample includes about 2,700 clones, about 58% seen only once; the top ten take over 7.5%. Sequencing used tumor tissue. The receptors shown here come from a human donor with peripheral T-cell lymphoma. Each CDR3 is given with its conserved first and last residue. The D gene is left open where the match is weak. Size is stated for part of the rows, as once, few or many counts, or as a class when the clone is expanded.

NA	TRBV1	NA	TRBJ2-5	CASSQAAGVQETQYF	TGCGCCAGCAGCCAAGCAGCGGGGGTCCAAGAGACCCAGTACTTC
NA	TRBV29-1	NA	TRBJ1-3	CSVILLAGSGNTIYF	TGCAGCGTTATTTTGTTGGCGGGCTCTGGAAACACCATATATTTT
NA	TRBV6-1	NA	TRBJ1-1	CASSEGGTKFGAFF	TGTGCCAGCAGTGAAGGCGGGACAAAATTTGGGGCTTTCTTT
TRBD1	TRBV2	NA	TRBJ1-1	CASSLRTGGEGTEAFF	TGTGCCAGCAGTTTAAGGACAGGGGGCGAGGGCACTGAAGCTTTCTTT
NA	TRBV1	medium-sized	TRBJ2-1	CASSPGTSGGAYEQFF	TGCGCCAGCAGCCCTGGGACTAGCGGGGGGGCCTATGAGCAGTTCTTC
NA	TRBV6-7	NA	TRBJ1-1	CASRRDGYLMNTEAFF	TGTGCCAGCAGGAGGGACGGCTACCTAATGAACACTGAAGCTTTCTTT
NA	TRBV9	NA	TRBJ2-7	CASSVATSGVYEQYF	TGTGCCAGCAGCGTAGCTACGTCGGGGGTATACGAGCAGTACTTC
NA	TRBV29-1	NA	TRBJ2-3	CSVGPGSTDTQYF	TGCAGCGTTGGTCCGGGGAGCACAGATACGCAGTATTTT
NA	TRBV14	NA	TRBJ1-1	CASSPYRDWGEAFF	TGTGCCAGCAGCCCATACAGGGACTGGGGTGAAGCTTTCTTT
NA	TRBV15	NA	TRBJ1-4	CATSRERTVLNEKLFF	TGTGCCACCAGCAGAGAAAGGACAGTCCTTAATGAAAAACTGTTTTTT
NA	TRBV10-2	NA	TRBJ1-6	CASRDGLNSPLHF	TGCGCCAGCAGGGACGGGTTAAATTCACCCCTCCACTTT
TRBD1	TRBV4-1	NA	TRBJ1-1	CASRTGGGGEAFF	TGCGCCAGCAGAACAGGGGGCGGGGGTGAAGCTTTCTTT
TRBD1	TRBV5-3	few	TRBJ1-4	CARSLGDRVTSEKLFF	TGTGCCAGAAGCTTGGGAGACAGGGTAACGAGTGAAAAACTGTTTTTT
NA	TRBV11-3	NA	TRBJ1-3	CASKQEGDSGNTIYF	TGTGCCAGTAAACAAGAAGGGGACTCTGGAAACACCATATATTTT
NA	TRBV18	few	TRBJ2-7	CASSLQSSYEQYF	TGTGCCAGCTCACTACAGAGCTCCTACGAGCAGTACTTC
NA	TRBV2	NA	TRBJ2-7	CASSLSSGGRGSLSSYEQYF	TGTGCCAGCAGCTTATCATCCGGGGGTCGTGGGAGCCTGAGCTCCTACGAGCAGTACTTC
NA	TRBV6-4	few	TRBJ2-7	CAISETHEQYF	TGTGCCATCAGTGAAACCCACGAGCAGTACTTC
TRBD2	TRBV29-1	once	TRBJ2-7	CSVGLAESLYEQYF	TGCAGCGTTGGACTAGCGGAGTCCTTATACGAGCAGTACTTC
TRBD2	TRBV11-3	few	TRBJ2-7	CASSFGIAGLASYEQYF	TGTGCCAGCAGCTTTGGAATCGCGGGACTAGCATCCTACGAGCAGTACTTC
NA	TRBV5-1	once	TRBJ1-1	CASSFTGTMNTEAFF	TGCGCCAGCAGCTTTACCGGGACTATGAACACTGAAGCTTTCTTT
NA	TRBV10-3	medium-sized	TRBJ2-7	CAISERAYEQYF	TGTGCCATCAGTGAGAGGGCCTACGAGCAGTACTTC
NA	TRBV19	NA	TRBJ1-1	CASSKLVGDTEAFF	TGTGCCAGTAGTAAATTAGTTGGGGACACTGAAGCTTTCTTT
TRBD2	TRBV18	few	TRBJ2-3	CASSPPGTSGTDTQYF	TGTGCCAGCTCACCCCCCGGGACTAGCGGCACAGATACGCAGTATTTT
NA	TRBV1	NA	TRBJ1-2	CASSQDVVPLDGYTF	TGCGCCAGCAGCCAAGATGTGGTCCCACTTGATGGCTACACCTTC
NA	TRBV30	NA	TRBJ2-6	CALIDRTFSGANVLTF	TGTGCCTTGATAGACAGGACCTTCTCTGGGGCCAACGTCCTGACTTTC
NA	TRBV30	medium-sized	TRBJ1-4	CAWGPLEGNEKLFF	TGTGCCTGGGGTCCACTGGAGGGAAATGAAAAACTGTTTTTT
NA	TRBV25-1	NA	TRBJ1-1	CASSLGTTEAFF	TGTGCCAGCAGTTTGGGGACCACTGAAGCTTTCTTT
TRBD1	TRBV11-3	few	TRBJ2-1	CASGLDGTGVYEQFF	TGTGCCAGCGGGTTAGATGGGACAGGGGTTTATGAGCAGTTCTTC
TRBD1	TRBV6-8	NA	TRBJ1-6	CASMGQGRGNSPLHF	TGTGCCAGCATGGGACAGGGGAGAGGCAATTCACCCCTCCACTTT